Listed below are T cell receptor beta chains from one sample, sequenced in a study of cytomegalovirus exposure and HLA in healthy donors. Some clones are missing from TCRdb's copy, which holds only in-frame ones; the method was immunoSEQ multiplex PCR. This sample has 150,000 to 200,000 clones, with less than 90% found just once. Sequencing was performed on PBMCs. The receptors here all came from a girl in the first two years of life in good health and CMV-seronegative. Both conserved end residues are part of each CDR3. Each record gives: D gene, J gene, V gene, clone size, CDR3 DNA, CDR3 protein. D genes are given only for firm matches. Size tells how often a clone was seen (once, few, many) or the class of an expanded clone, and some rows leave it out.

D: TRBD2; J: TRBJ2-5; V: TRBV5-1; size: .; DNA: TGCGCCAGCAGCGTGCTGGGACTAGCGGGGGAAGAGACCCAGTACTTC; CDR3: CASSVLGLAGEETQYF
D: .; J: TRBJ1-1; V: TRBV7-3; size: .; DNA: TGTGCCAGCAGCTCCGGTATGAACACTGAAGCTTTCTTT; CDR3: CASSSGMNTEAFF
D: TRBD2; J: TRBJ2-3; V: TRBV5-6; size: .; DNA: TGTGCCAGCAGCTTGGATCTAGCGGGGGGCCGGGGAGATACGCAGTATTTT; CDR3: CASSLDLAGGRGDTQYF
D: TRBD2; J: TRBJ2-5; V: TRBV7-2; size: .; DNA: TGTGCCAGCAGCTCGCGAGCTAGCGGGGACCAAGAGACCCAGTACTTC; CDR3: CASSSRASGDQETQYF
D: .; J: TRBJ2-3; V: TRBV19; size: .; DNA: TGTGCCAGTAGTACAACTAGCAGTACTAGCACAGATACGCAGTATTTT; CDR3: CASSTTSSTSTDTQYF
D: TRBD1; J: TRBJ2-7; V: TRBV7-9; size: .; DNA: TGTGCCAGCAGGCCTCCGGGACAGGATAAGCAGTACTTC; CDR3: CASRPPGQDKQYF
D: .; J: TRBJ2-2; V: TRBV7-3; size: .; DNA: TGTGCCAGCAGCTCCCTCTTCACCGGGGAGCTGTTTTTT; CDR3: CASSSLFTGELFF
D: .; J: TRBJ1-2; V: TRBV11-3; size: .; DNA: TGTGCCAGCAGCTTAGGGGGCGACTATGGCTACACCTTC; CDR3: CASSLGGDYGYTF
D: .; J: TRBJ1-4; V: TRBV5-5; size: .; DNA: TGTGCCAGCAGCTTGGGTCTGGACAGTCGTAATGAAAAACTGTTTTTT; CDR3: CASSLGLDSRNEKLFF
D: .; J: TRBJ2-7; V: TRBV20-1; size: .; DNA: TGCAGTGCCCGGACAGACGAGCAGTACTTC; CDR3: CSARTDEQYF
D: .; J: TRBJ2-7; V: TRBV23-1; size: .; DNA: TGCGCCGGCGGACAGCCGTTCTACGAGCAGTACTTC; CDR3: CAGGQPFYEQYF
D: TRBD2; J: TRBJ2-1; V: TRBV5-1; size: .; DNA: TGCGCCAGCAGCTTGGATTGGCGGGAGGGGCCGTACTCCACGGAGCAGTTCTTC; CDR3: CASSLDWREGPYSTEQFF
D: TRBD2; J: TRBJ2-7; V: TRBV19; size: .; DNA: TGTGCCAGTAGCAGGATCGGCGGGGGGGCGGACGAGCAGTACTTC; CDR3: CASSRIGGGADEQYF
D: TRBD2; J: TRBJ2-1; V: TRBV30; size: .; DNA: TGTGCCTGGATGCCCGGGGACTACTACAATGAGCAGTTCTTC; CDR3: CAWMPGDYYNEQFF
D: .; J: TRBJ2-3; V: TRBV27; size: .; DNA: TGTGCCAGCAGGAAGCTAGCGAAACTTAGCACAGATACGCAGTATTTT; CDR3: CASRKLAKLSTDTQYF
D: .; J: TRBJ2-1; V: TRBV5-4; size: once; DNA: TGTGCCAGCAGCTTCCCCCCCGGGAGCTCCCCATTTGAGCAGTTCTTC; CDR3: CASSFPPGSSPFEQFF
D: TRBD2; J: TRBJ2-7; V: TRBV15; size: .; DNA: TGTGCCACCAGCAGAGGGACAGCGGGAGGGGTAAGCTACGAGCAGTACTTC; CDR3: CATSRGTAGGVSYEQYF
D: .; J: TRBJ2-7; V: TRBV9; size: .; DNA: TGTGCCAGCAGCTCCCCTAAAACCTCCTACGAGCAGTACTTC; CDR3: CASSSPKTSYEQYF
D: .; J: TRBJ1-5; V: TRBV30; size: .; DNA: TGTGCCTGTTCTCAGGGATCCGGGGGTCAGCCCCAGCATTTT; CDR3: CACSQGSGGQPQHF
D: .; J: TRBJ2-1; V: TRBV5-1; size: .; DNA: TGCGCCAGCAGCCCCGTTCGGGGGGCAGGGGATGAGCAGTTCTTC; CDR3: CASSPVRGAGDEQFF
D: .; J: TRBJ2-5; V: TRBV9; size: .; DNA: TGTGCCAGCAGTTTCAGATCGCCCGCCCCCGCCGAGACCCAGTACTTC; CDR3: CASSFRSPAPAETQYF
D: TRBD2; J: TRBJ2-5; V: TRBV10-2; size: .; DNA: TGCGCCAGCAGTGATAGCGGGAGAAGGGAAGAGACCCAGTACTTC; CDR3: CASSDSGRREETQYF
D: .; J: TRBJ1-2; V: TRBV7-9; size: .; DNA: TGTGCCAGCAGCCCCTTTTATGCTAACTATGGCTACACCTTC; CDR3: CASSPFYANYGYTF
D: .; J: TRBJ2-7; V: TRBV10-3; size: .; DNA: TGTGCCATCAGTGGCTGGCCGGGGGAGTCCTACGAGCAGTACTTC; CDR3: CAISGWPGESYEQYF
D: .; J: TRBJ2-7; V: TRBV21-1; size: once; DNA: TGTGCCAGCAGCAAAGCGCTTGAGACAGGGGGCGAGCAGTACTTC; CDR3: CASSKALETGGEQYF
D: .; J: TRBJ2-1; V: TRBV7-8; size: .; DNA: TGTGCCAGCACTCCGGGGGTGGGCGGCTCCTACAATGAGCAGTTCTTC; CDR3: CASTPGVGGSYNEQFF
D: .; J: TRBJ2-2; V: TRBV6-6; size: .; DNA: TGTGCCAGCAGTTCCCCCTCCGGGGAGCTGTTTTTT; CDR3: CASSSPSGELFF
D: .; J: TRBJ1-2; V: TRBV5-6; size: .; DNA: TGTGCCAGCAGCCCTCGCGAGGGTGGCTACACCTTC; CDR3: CASSPREGGYTF
D: .; J: TRBJ2-2; V: TRBV5-1; size: .; DNA: TGCGCCAGCAGCTTCAGGGCCGGGGAGCTGTTTTTT; CDR3: CASSFRAGELFF
D: .; J: TRBJ2-3; V: TRBV27; size: .; DNA: TGTGCCAGCAGTTTAGCGGCGGGACAGTTCACAGATACGCAGTATTTT; CDR3: CASSLAAGQFTDTQYF
D: TRBD2; J: TRBJ2-7; V: TRBV4-1; size: .; DNA: TGCGCCAGCAGCCAAGTATGGACTAGCGGGAGGACCTCCTACGAGCAGTACTTC; CDR3: CASSQVWTSGRTSYEQYF
D: .; J: TRBJ2-5; V: TRBV13; size: .; DNA: TGTGCCAGCAGCACAAGTTCCCGGGGGACGAAAGAGACCCAGTACTTC; CDR3: CASSTSSRGTKETQYF
D: .; J: TRBJ1-5; V: TRBV18; size: .; DNA: TGTGCCAGCTCACCACCGATTCAGGGGTGGGTTTACGATCAGCCCCAGCATTTT; CDR3: CASSPPIQGWVYDQPQHF
D: .; J: TRBJ2-7; V: TRBV16; size: .; DNA: TGTGCCAGCAGCCAATCAGTAACAGGGTACGAGCAGTACTTC; CDR3: CASSQSVTGYEQYF
D: .; J: TRBJ1-4; V: TRBV30; size: .; DNA: TGTGCCTGGAGTCCGCTAGGACAGCTTAATGAAAAACTGTTTTTT; CDR3: CAWSPLGQLNEKLFF
D: .; J: TRBJ1-2; V: TRBV6-5; size: .; DNA: TGTGCCAGCAGTAGTGGACAGTATGGCTACACCTTC; CDR3: CASSSGQYGYTF
D: TRBD1; J: TRBJ2-7; V: TRBV4-1; size: .; DNA: TGCGCCAGCAGCCAAGGACAGGGGGCCTACGAGCAGTACTTC; CDR3: CASSQGQGAYEQYF
D: TRBD2; J: TRBJ2-7; V: TRBV11-2; size: .; DNA: TGTGCCAGCAGCGGGATAGTGTCTGGCGGGGGGGCCTACGAGCAGTACTTC; CDR3: CASSGIVSGGGAYEQYF
D: TRBD1; J: TRBJ2-7; V: TRBV18; size: .; DNA: TGTGCCAGCTCACCAAAGACAGGGGTCGACTACGAGCAGTACTTC; CDR3: CASSPKTGVDYEQYF
D: .; J: TRBJ1-6; V: TRBV6-6; size: .; DNA: TGTGCCAGCACCCCAGGGGCGCCTGATAATTCACCCCTCCACTTT; CDR3: CASTPGAPDNSPLHF
D: .; J: TRBJ2-1; V: TRBV5-1; size: .; DNA: TGCGCCAGCAGTCTGGGGCCCTACAATGAGCAGTTCTTC; CDR3: CASSLGPYNEQFF
D: .; J: TRBJ1-5; V: TRBV19; size: .; DNA: TGTGCCAGTAGTATGGCAAGACGGGTAGGTCTTAATCAGCCCCAGCATTTT; CDR3: CASSMARRVGLNQPQHF
D: .; J: TRBJ1-4; V: TRBV10-3; size: .; DNA: TGTGCCATCAGTGAGGTCAGGGCCTTAACTAATGAAAAACTGTTTTTT; CDR3: CAISEVRALTNEKLFF
D: .; J: TRBJ2-1; V: TRBV18; size: .; DNA: TGTGCCAGCTCAGCGACTCCCTCCTACAATGAGCAGTTCTTC; CDR3: CASSATPSYNEQFF
D: TRBD1; J: TRBJ2-5; V: TRBV9; size: .; DNA: TGTGCCAGCAGCGTAGCGGGGACAGGGGGCATCGAGACCCAGTACTTC; CDR3: CASSVAGTGGIETQYF
D: TRBD2; J: TRBJ2-3; V: TRBV19; size: .; DNA: TGTGCCAGTAGTATCTTTAGCGGGAGACAAGATACGCAGTATTTT; CDR3: CASSIFSGRQDTQYF
D: .; J: TRBJ2-2; V: TRBV7-3; size: once; DNA: TGTGCCAGCAGCCCGCGAATGTCCCCCGGGGAGCTGTTTTTT; CDR3: CASSPRMSPGELFF
D: TRBD2; J: TRBJ2-2; V: TRBV7-8; size: .; DNA: TGTGCCAGCAGCTTAGGCGGGGGGGCCTTTATCGGGGAGCTGTTTTTT; CDR3: CASSLGGGAFIGELFF
D: .; J: TRBJ2-4; V: TRBV2; size: .; DNA: TGTGCCAGCAGTGCTCCTGTACAGGGTGATAAAAACATTCAGTACTTC; CDR3: CASSAPVQGDKNIQYF
D: TRBD1; J: TRBJ2-4; V: TRBV7-9; size: .; DNA: TGTGCCAGCAGCTCCCAGGACAGGGGAGGAAACATTCAGTACTTC; CDR3: CASSSQDRGGNIQYF
D: .; J: TRBJ1-3; V: TRBV6-5; size: .; DNA: TGTGCCAGCAGCCTAGGACAGCGAAACACCATATATTTT; CDR3: CASSLGQRNTIYF
D: .; J: TRBJ2-7; V: TRBV15; size: once; DNA: TGTGCCACCAGCAGGGAAGACACCTACGAGCAGTACTTC; CDR3: CATSREDTYEQYF
D: .; J: TRBJ2-7; V: TRBV5-6; size: few; DNA: TGTGCCAGCAGCTTGGGGCTTTTCTACGAGCAGTACTTC; CDR3: CASSLGLFYEQYF
D: TRBD2; J: TRBJ2-1; V: TRBV9; size: few; DNA: TGTGCCAGCAGCGTAGCGCGGGAGGGTCTCAATGAGCAGTTCTTC; CDR3: CASSVAREGLNEQFF
D: TRBD2; J: TRBJ2-3; V: TRBV13; size: few; DNA: TGTGCCAGCAGCGCTCTAGCGGGGGATCACCCGGCAGATACGCAGTATTTT; CDR3: CASSALAGDHPADTQYF
D: .; J: TRBJ2-7; V: TRBV6-1; size: .; DNA: TGTGCCAGCAGTGAAATCGGGAGTGGGGACGAGCAGTACTTC; CDR3: CASSEIGSGDEQYF